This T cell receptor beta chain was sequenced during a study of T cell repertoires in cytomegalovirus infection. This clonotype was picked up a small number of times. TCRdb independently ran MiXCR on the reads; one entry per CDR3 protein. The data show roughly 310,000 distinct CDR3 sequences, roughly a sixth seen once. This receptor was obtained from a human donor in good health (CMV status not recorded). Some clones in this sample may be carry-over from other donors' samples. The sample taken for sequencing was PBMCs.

The CDR3: CASSQTSGARGDTQYF. The CDR3 nucleotides are TGTGCCAGCAGTCAGACTAGCGGGGCAAGGGGGGATACGCAGTATTTT. The rearrangement links TRBV28 to TRBJ2-3; 11 nucleotides align to TRBD2. CDR1 and CDR2 (germline): MDHEN, SYDVKM. The CDR3 length is 16 residues. V lost 5 bases and J lost 6; bases outside the gene matches: 10.